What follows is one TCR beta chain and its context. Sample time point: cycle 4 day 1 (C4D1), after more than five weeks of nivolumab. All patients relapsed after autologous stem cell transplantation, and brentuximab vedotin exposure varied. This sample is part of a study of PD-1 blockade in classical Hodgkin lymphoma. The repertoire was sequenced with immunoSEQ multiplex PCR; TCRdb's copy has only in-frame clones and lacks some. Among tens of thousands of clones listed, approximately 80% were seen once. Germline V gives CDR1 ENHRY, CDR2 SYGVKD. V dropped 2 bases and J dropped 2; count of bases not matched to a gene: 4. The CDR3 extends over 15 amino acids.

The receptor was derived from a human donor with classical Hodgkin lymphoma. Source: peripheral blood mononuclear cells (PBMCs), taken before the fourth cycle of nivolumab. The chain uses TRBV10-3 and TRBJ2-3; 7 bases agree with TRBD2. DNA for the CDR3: TGTGCCATCAGTGAGACTAGCGAATCCACAGATACGCAGTATTTT. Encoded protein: CAISETSESTDTQYF.